The 3 T cell receptor beta chains reported below all come from one sample, sequenced in a study of Ad26.COV2.S vaccination and SARS-CoV-2 variants. Treatment reported: 19 received Ad26.COV2.S at low or high dose, single or two shots; about 5 received placebo; per-sample allocation not given. At day 63 after the first vaccine or placebo injection, samples were drawn. The method was immunoSEQ multiplex PCR; TCRdb's version includes in-frame clones alone and lacks a portion of them. The data show a few hundred thousand clones, roughly 84% seen once. The sequenced sample was peripheral blood, obtained in a trial of Ad26.COV2.S vaccine versus placebo. The receptors here all came from a person between 18 and 60 years old who received the Ad26.COV2.S COVID-19 vaccine or a placebo.

This rearrangement joins TRBV21-1 to TRBJ1-1. TRBV21-1 is reported as a pseudogene. The CDR3 sequence is 13 residues long. DNA of the CDR3: TGTGCCAGCAGCAAAGAGCCAGACCGGGAAGCTTTCTTT. Translation gives CASSKEPDREAFF.

J is TRBJ2-1 and V is TRBV6-6; 7 nucleotides align to TRBD2. This CDR3 comprises 17 residues. Germline CDR1 MNHNY, CDR2 SVGAGI (reference sequence). With 5 bases clipped from V and 5 bases from J, the junction kept 15 bases outside the gene matches. The CDR3 nucleotides read TGTGCCAGCAGTCGCCTTCCTCCTTTGGGAGGGGACAATGAGCAGTTCTTC. Its translation: CASSRLPPLGGDNEQFF.

The genes are TRBV12-3 or TRBV12-4 and TRBJ2-1; D unclear. V lost 5 bases and J lost 7, with 9 bases in between. The CDR3 is 12 amino acids. DNA of the CDR3: TGTGCCAGCAGTCCCATAGGGAATGAGCAGTTCTTC. It yields the protein CASSPIGNEQFF.